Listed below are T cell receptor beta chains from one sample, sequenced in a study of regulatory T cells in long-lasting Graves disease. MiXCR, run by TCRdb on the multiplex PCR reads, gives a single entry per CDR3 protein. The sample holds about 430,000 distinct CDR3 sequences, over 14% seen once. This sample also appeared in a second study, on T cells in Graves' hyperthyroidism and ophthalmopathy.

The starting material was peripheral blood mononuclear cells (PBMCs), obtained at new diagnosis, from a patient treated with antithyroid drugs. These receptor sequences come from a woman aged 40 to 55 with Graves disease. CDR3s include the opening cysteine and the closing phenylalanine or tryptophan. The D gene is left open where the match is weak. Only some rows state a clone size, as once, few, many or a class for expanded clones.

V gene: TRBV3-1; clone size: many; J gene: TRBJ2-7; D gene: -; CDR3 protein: CASSPQGQVSEQYF; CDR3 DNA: TGTGCCAGCAGCCCCCAGGGGCAGGTCTCCGAGCAGTACTTC
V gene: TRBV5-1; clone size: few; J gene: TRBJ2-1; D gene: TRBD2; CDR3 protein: CASSLWGTSGSSYNEQFF; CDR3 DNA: TGCGCCAGCAGCTTGTGGGGGACTAGCGGGAGCTCCTACAATGAGCAGTTCTTC
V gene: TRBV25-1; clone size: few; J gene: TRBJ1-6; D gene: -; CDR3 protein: CASSEWPGTSPLHF; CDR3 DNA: TGTGCCAGCAGTGAATGGCCAGGGACTTCACCCCTCCACTTT
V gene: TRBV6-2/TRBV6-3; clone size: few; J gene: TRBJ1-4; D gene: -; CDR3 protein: CASSFRREREKLFF; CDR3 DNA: TGTGCCAGCAGTTTTCGGCGGGAGAGGGAAAAACTGTTTTTT
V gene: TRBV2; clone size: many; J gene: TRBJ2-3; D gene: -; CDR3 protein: CASNAWGFTDTQYF; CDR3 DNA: TGTGCCAGCAATGCGTGGGGCTTCACAGATACGCAGTATTTT
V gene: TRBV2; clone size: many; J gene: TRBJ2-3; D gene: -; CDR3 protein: CASSGDRYTDTQYF; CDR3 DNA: TGTGCCAGCAGCGGTGACAGGTACACAGATACGCAGTATTTT
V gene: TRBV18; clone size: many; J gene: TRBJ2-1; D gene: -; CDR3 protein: CASSPPTAVDEQFF; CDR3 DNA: TGTGCCAGCTCACCACCAACGGCAGTTGATGAGCAGTTCTTC
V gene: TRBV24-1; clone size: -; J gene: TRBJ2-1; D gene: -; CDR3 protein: CATSALGTYNEQFF; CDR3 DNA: TGTGCCACCAGTGCCCTCGGCACCTACAATGAGCAGTTCTTC
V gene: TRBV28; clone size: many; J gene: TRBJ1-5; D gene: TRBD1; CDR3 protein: CASSLGQHSNQPQHF; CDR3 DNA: TGTGCCAGCAGCTTGGGACAGCATAGCAATCAGCCCCAGCATTTT
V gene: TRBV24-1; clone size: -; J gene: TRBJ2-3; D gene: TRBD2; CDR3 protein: CATSDPGTSGSTDTQYF; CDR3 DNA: TGTGCCACCAGTGATCCCGGGACTAGCGGAAGCACAGATACGCAGTATTTT
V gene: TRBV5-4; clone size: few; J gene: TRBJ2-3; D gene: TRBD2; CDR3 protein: CASSLAPGTSGTNQDTQYF; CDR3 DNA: TGTGCCAGCAGCTTGGCCCCTGGGACTAGCGGGACTAATCAAGATACGCAGTATTTT
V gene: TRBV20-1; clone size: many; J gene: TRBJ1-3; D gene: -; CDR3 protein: CSAPSPGQPGSGNTIYF; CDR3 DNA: TGCAGTGCTCCTTCCCCCGGACAGCCTGGCTCTGGAAACACCATATATTTT
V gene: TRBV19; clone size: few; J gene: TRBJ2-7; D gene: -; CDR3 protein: CASSIDSGGNEQYF; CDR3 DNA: TGTGCCAGTAGTATAGACAGCGGCGGGAACGAGCAGTACTTC
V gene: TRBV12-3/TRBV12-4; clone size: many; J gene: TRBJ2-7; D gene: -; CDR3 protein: CASSSPGNYEQYF; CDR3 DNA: TGTGCCAGCAGTTCCCCGGGGAACTACGAGCAGTACTTC
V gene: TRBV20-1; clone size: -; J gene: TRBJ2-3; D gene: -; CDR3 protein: CSASRGWTDTQYF; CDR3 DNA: TGCAGTGCTAGCCGGGGTTGGACAGATACGCAGTATTTT
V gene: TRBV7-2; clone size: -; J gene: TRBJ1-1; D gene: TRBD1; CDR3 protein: CASSLKGQTLNTEAFF; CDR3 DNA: TGTGCCAGCAGCCTAAAGGGACAGACCTTGAACACTGAAGCTTTCTTT
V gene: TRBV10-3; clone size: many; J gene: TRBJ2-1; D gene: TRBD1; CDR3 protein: CAIRAGTGEGEQFF; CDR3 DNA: TGTGCCATCAGGGCCGGGACAGGGGAAGGTGAGCAGTTCTTC
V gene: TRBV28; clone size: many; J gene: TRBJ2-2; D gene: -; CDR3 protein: CASSFIWGRGTGELFF; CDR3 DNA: TGTGCCAGCAGTTTCATTTGGGGAAGGGGAACTGGGGAGCTGTTTTTT
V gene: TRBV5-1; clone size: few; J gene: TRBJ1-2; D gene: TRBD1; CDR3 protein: CASSSGTDFYGYTF; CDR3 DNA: TGCGCCAGCAGCTCCGGGACAGACTTTTATGGCTACACCTTC
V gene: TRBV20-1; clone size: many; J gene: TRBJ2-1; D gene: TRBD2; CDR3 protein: CSAIPQAGDFNEQFF; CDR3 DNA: TGCAGTGCTATCCCCCAAGCGGGAGACTTCAATGAGCAGTTCTTC
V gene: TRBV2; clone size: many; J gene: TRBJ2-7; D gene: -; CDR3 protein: CATGGSRDISYEQYF; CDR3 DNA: TGTGCCACCGGGGGAAGCCGGGACATCTCCTACGAGCAGTACTTC
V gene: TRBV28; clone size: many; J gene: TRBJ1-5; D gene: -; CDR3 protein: CASSQRGGGNQPQHF; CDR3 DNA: TGTGCCAGCAGCCAGAGGGGGGGCGGCAATCAGCCCCAGCATTTT
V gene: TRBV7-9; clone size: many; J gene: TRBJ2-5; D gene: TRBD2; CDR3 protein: CASSFKREGRETQYF; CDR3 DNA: TGTGCCAGCAGCTTCAAGCGGGAGGGCCGGGAGACCCAGTACTTC
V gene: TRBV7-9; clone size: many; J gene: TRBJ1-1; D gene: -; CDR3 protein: CASSFQGGTEAFF; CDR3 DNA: TGTGCCAGCAGCTTCCAGGGAGGGACTGAAGCTTTCTTT
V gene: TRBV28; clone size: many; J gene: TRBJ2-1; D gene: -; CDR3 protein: CASTSQGAPRNEQFF; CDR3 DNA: TGTGCCAGCACCTCACAGGGCGCGCCCAGAAATGAGCAGTTCTTC
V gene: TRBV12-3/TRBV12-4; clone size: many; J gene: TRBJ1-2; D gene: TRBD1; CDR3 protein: CASSLGQIYYGYTF; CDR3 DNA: TGTGCCAGCAGTTTGGGACAGATCTACTATGGCTACACCTTC
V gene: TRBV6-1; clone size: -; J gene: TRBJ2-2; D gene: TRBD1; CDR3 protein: CASSQLHGQGVPGELFF; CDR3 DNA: TGTGCCAGCAGTCAACTACATGGACAGGGGGTTCCCGGGGAGCTGTTTTTT
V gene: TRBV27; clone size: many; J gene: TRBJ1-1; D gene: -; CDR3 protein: CASSSPTENTEAFF; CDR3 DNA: TGTGCCAGCAGTTCCCCGACAGAGAACACTGAAGCTTTCTTT
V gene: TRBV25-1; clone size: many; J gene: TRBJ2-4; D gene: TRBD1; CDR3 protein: CASSESGQGANIQYF; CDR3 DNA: TGTGCCAGCAGTGAATCGGGACAGGGGGCGAACATTCAGTACTTC
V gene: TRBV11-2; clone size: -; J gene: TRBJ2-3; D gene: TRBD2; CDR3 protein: CASSLRGRAEGVTDTQYF; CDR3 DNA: TGTGCCAGCAGCTTACGCGGGAGGGCCGAGGGGGTCACAGATACGCAGTATTTT
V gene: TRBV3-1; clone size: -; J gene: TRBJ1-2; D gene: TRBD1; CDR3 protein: CASSQDFGRGHGYTF; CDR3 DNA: TGTGCCAGCAGCCAAGATTTCGGCAGGGGGCATGGCTACACCTTC
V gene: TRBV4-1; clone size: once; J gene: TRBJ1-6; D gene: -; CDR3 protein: CASSLQENNSPLHF; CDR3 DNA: TGCGCCAGCAGCCTTCAGGAGAATAATTCACCCCTCCACTTT
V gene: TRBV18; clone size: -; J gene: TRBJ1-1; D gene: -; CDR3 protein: CASSPPNRLMKSTEAFF; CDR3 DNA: TGTGCCAGCTCACCACCGAACAGGTTGATGAAGAGTACTGAAGCTTTCTTT
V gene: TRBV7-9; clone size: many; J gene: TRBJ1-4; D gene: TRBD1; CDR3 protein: CASDGGDREAKLFF; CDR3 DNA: TGTGCCAGCGACGGAGGGGACAGGGAGGCAAAACTGTTTTTT
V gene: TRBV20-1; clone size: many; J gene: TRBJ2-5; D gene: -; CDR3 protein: CSARERVEETQYF; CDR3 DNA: TGCAGTGCTAGAGAGAGGGTTGAAGAGACCCAGTACTTC
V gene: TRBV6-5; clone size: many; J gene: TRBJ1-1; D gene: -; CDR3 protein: CASSYSRNEAFF; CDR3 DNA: TGTGCCAGCAGTTACTCAAGGAATGAAGCTTTCTTT
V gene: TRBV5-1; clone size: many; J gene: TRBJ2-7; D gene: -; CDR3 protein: CASSQGPGSYEQYF; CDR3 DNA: TGCGCCAGCAGCCAAGGCCCCGGGAGCTACGAGCAGTACTTC
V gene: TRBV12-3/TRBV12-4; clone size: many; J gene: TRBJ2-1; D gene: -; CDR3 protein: CASSARGGGNNEQFF; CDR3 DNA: TGTGCCAGCAGTGCCAGGGGTGGGGGGAACAATGAGCAGTTCTTC
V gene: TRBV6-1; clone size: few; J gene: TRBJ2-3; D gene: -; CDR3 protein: CASRKGTGTDTQYF; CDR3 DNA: TGTGCCAGCAGAAAAGGAACTGGCACAGATACGCAGTATTTT
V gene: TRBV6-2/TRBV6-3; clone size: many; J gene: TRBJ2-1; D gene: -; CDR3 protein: CASSAPQVEQFF; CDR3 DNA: TGTGCCAGCAGTGCCCCTCAAGTAGAGCAGTTCTTC
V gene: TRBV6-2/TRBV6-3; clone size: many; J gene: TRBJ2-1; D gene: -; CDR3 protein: CASSFGREQFF; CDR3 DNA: TGTGCCAGCAGTTTCGGACGTGAGCAGTTCTTC
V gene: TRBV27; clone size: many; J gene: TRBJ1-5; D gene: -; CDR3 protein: CASSRGVGNQPQHF; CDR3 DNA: TGTGCCAGCAGTCGTGGGGTTGGCAATCAGCCCCAGCATTTT
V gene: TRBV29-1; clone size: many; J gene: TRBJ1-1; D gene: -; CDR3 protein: CSVWGAGTEAFF; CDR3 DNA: TGCAGCGTTTGGGGGGCCGGTACTGAAGCTTTCTTT
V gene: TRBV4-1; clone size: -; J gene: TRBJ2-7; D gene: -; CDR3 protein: CASSQTHLTGPAYEQYF; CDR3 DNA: TGCGCCAGCAGCCAAACCCACCTGACAGGTCCTGCCTACGAGCAGTACTTC
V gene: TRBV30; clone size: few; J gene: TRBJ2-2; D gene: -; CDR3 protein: CASFANTGKLFF; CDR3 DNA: TGTGCCTCCTTTGCGAACACCGGGAAGCTGTTTTTT
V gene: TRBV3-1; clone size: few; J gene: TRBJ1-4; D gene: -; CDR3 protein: CASSGRGTTNEKLFF; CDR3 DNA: TGTGCCAGCTCTGGGAGGGGAACCACTAATGAAAAACTGTTTTTT
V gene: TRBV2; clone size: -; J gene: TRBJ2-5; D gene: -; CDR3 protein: CASSEDRVGNQETQYF; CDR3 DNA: TGTGCCAGCAGTGAAGACAGGGTTGGTAACCAAGAGACCCAGTACTTC
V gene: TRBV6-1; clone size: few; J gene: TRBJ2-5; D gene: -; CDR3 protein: CASDRVGSFETQYF; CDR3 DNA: TGTGCCTCTGATAGAGTGGGGAGTTTTGAGACCCAGTACTTC
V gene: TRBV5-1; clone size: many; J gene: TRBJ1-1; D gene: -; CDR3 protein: CASSFSPAGNTEAFF; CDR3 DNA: TGCGCCAGCAGCTTCTCACCGGCGGGGAACACTGAAGCTTTCTTT
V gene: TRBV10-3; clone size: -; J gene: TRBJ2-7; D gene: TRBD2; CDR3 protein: CAISGSGSGEQYF; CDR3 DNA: TGTGCCATCAGTGGCAGCGGGAGTGGCGAGCAGTACTTC
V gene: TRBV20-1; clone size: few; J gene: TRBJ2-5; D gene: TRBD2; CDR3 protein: CSAVPSGFPTETQYF; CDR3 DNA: TGCAGTGCTGTCCCTAGCGGCTTCCCTACCGAGACCCAGTACTTC
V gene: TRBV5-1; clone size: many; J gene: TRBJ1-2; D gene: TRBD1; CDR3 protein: CASSFDRANYGYTF; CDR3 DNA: TGCGCCAGCAGCTTCGACAGGGCTAACTATGGCTACACCTTC